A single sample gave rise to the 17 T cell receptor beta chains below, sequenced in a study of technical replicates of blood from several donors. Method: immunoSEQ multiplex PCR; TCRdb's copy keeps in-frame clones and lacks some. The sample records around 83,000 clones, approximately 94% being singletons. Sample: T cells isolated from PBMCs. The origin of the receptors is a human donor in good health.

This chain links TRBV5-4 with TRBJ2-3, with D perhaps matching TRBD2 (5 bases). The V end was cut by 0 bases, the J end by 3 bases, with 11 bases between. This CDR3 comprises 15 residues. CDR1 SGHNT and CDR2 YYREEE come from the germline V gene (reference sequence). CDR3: CASSLGSGRTDTQYF. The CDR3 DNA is TGTGCCAGCAGCTTGGGATCGGGAAGGACAGATACGCAGTATTTT.

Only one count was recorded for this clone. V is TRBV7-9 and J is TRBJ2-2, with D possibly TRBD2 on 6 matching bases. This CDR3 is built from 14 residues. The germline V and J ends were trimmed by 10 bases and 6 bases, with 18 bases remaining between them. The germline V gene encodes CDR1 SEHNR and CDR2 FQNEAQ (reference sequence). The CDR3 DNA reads TGTGCCACCGATCTGGGGGGAGGATCCGGGGAGCTGTTTTTT. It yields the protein CATDLGGGSGELFF.

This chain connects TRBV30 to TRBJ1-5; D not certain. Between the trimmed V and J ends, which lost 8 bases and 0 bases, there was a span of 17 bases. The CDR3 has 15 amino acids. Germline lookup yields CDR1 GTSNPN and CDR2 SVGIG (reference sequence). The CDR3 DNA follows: TGTGCCCCATCCTTGGGAGGCCGTAGCAATCAGCCCCAGCATTTT. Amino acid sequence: CAPSLGGRSNQPQHF.

The CDR3 DNA follows: TGTGCCAGCAGCACCTTCGGGACAGGGGTGAATGAGCAGTTCTTC. This codes for CASSTFGTGVNEQFF. This sequence joins TRBV2 and TRBJ2-1, with TRBD1 identical over 10 bases. The length of the CDR3 is 15 residues. Germline CDR1 reads SNHLY; CDR2 reads FYNNEI. V lost 6 bases, J lost 7 bases, and 9 bases stayed unmatched.

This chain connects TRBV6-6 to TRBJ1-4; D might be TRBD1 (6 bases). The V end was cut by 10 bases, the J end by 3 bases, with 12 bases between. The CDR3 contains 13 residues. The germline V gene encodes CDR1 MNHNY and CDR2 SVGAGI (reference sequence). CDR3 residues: CATTRGPNEKLFF. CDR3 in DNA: TGTGCCACTACCAGGGGTCCTAATGAAAAACTGTTTTTT.

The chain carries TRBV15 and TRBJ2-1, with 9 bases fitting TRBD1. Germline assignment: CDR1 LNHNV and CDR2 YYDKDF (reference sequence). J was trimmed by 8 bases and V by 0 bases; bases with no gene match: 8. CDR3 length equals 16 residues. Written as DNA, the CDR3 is TGTGCCACCAGCAGAGATGTAGGGACAGGGACGTATGAGCAGTTCTTC. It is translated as CATSRDVGTGTYEQFF.

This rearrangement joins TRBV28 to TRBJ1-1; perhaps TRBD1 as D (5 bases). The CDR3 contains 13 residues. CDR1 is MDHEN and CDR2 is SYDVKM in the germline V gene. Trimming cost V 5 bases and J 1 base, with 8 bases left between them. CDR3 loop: CASSNQGNTEAFF. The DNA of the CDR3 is TGTGCCAGCAGTAATCAGGGGAACACTGAAGCTTTCTTT.

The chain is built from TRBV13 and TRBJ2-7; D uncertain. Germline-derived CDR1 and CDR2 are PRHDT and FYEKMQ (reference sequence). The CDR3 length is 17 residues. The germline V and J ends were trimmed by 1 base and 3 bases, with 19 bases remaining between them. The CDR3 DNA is TGTGCCAGCAGCTTAGTTAGTATGGGCAGGCCGCACTACGAGCAGTACTTC. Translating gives CASSLVSMGRPHYEQYF.

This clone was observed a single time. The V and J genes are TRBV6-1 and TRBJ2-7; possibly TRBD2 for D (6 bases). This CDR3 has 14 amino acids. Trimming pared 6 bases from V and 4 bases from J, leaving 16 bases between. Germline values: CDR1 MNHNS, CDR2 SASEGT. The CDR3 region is CASSLRGTPYEQYF. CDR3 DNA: TGTGCCAGCAGCCTCCGTGGGACTCCTTACGAGCAGTACTTC.

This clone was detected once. The chain's CDR3 is CASGLAEETQYF. The CDR3 nucleotides are TGTGCCAGCGGACTAGCGGAAGAGACCCAGTACTTC. The chain employs TRBV7-9 and TRBJ2-5; TRBD2 matches 10 bases. From germline, CDR1 is SEHNR and CDR2 FQNEAQ (reference sequence). V shed 8 bases, J shed 3 bases, and the junction held 0 bases outside the gene matches. This CDR3 is built from 12 residues.

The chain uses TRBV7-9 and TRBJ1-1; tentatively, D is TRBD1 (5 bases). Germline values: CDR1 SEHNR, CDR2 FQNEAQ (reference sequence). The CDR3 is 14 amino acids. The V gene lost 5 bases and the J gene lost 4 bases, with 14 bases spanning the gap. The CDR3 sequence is CASSGQEGRTEAFF. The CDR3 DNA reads TGTGCCAGCAGCGGCCAGGAGGGGCGCACTGAAGCTTTCTTT.

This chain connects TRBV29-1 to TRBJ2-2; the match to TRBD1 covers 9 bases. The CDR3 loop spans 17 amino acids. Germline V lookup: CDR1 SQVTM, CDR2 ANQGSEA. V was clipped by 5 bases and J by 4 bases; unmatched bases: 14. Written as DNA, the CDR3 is TGCAGCGTTCGGACAGGGGCGGCGGGAGCCCGCACCGGGGAGCTGTTTTTT. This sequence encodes CSVRTGAAGARTGELFF.

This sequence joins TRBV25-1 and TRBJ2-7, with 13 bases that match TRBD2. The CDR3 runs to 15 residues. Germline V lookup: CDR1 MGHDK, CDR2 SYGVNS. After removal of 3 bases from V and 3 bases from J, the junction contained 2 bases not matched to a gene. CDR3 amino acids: CASSDRTSGSYEQYF. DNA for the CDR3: TGTGCCAGCAGTGATCGGACTAGCGGGAGCTACGAGCAGTACTTC.

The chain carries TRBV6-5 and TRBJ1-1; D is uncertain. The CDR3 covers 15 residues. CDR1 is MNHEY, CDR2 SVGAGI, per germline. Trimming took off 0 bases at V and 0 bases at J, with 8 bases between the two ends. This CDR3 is CASSYSPGMNTEAFF. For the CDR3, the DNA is TGTGCCAGCAGTTACTCGCCAGGCATGAACACTGAAGCTTTCTTT.

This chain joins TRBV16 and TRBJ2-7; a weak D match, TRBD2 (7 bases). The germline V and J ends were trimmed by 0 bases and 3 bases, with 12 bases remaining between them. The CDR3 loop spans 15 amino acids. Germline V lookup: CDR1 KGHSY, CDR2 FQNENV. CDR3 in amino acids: CASSQSGGGGYEQYF. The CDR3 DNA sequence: TGTGCCAGCAGCCAATCTGGGGGGGGCGGCTACGAGCAGTACTTC. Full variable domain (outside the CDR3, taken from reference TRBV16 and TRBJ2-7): GEEVAQTPKHLVRGEGQKAKLYCAPIKGHSYVFWYQQVLKNEFKFLISFQNENVFDETGMPKERFSAKCLPNSPCSLEIQATKLEDSAVYFCASSQSGGGGYEQYFGPGTRLTVT.

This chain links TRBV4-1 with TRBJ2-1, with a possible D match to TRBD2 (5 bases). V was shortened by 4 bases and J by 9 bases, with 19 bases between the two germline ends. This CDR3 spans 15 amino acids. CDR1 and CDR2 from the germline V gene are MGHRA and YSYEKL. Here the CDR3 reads CASSPSRDVEGEQFF. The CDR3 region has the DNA TGCGCCAGCAGCCCCTCCCGTGACGTAGAGGGTGAGCAGTTCTTC.

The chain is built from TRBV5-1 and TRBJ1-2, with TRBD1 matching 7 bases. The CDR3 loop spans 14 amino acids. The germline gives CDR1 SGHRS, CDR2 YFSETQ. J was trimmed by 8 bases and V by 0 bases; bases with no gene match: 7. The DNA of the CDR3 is TGCGCCAGCAGCTTGGGAGGGACAGCGGAGGGCTACACCTTC. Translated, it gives CASSLGGTAEGYTF.